This T cell receptor beta chain emerged from a study of T cell responses to AZD1222 COVID-19 vaccine (dated by TCRdb to about 2021). Turning to the overall study: TCR sequencing was performed for 230 to 250 trial participants, of whom about 200 were given two doses of AZD1222 and some 25 were given two doses of MenACWY control vaccine. Trial participants were enrolled into age subgroups of 18-55, 56-69 and 70-plus years, which contained about 150, 28 and 57 TCR-sequenced participants, respectively.

The CDR3 goes from the cysteine to the phenylalanine over 16 residues. CDR3 DNA only is kept here, 48 bases in frame from base 1. The junction shows trimming of 1 base on V and 0 bases on J, plus 13 bases between the germline ends. As encoded in the germline V gene, CDR1 is SGHDT while CDR2 is YYEEEE. The CDR3 regions of human TCRbeta chains were subjected to immunosequencing. The authors' pipeline ran thus. Repertoire TCRs were checked for matches against a reference library of SARS-CoV-2-specific TCRs that had been generated using the MIRA antigen-specificity platform. Breadth was defined as the fraction of unique TCRs that were SARS-CoV-2-associated. Depth was defined as the fraction of total T cells that were SARS-CoV-2-associated. Using the MIRA data, each spike-specific TCR was mapped to the spike region that the TCR reacts to and placed in a CD4 or CD8 class. Log10-transformed breadth and depth values were compared by one-way ANOVA with Sidak's multiple comparisons tests. Held by TCRdb, this immuneACCESS table contains in-frame sequences only and omits some clones. Under half of the omission traces to an unresolved V gene where checked; the cause of the rest is unknown. V and J calls and clone size are copied from that table; D and trimming were computed from the DNA. Present in this sample are tens of thousands of clones, 90% of which were seen just once. The top ten constitute 3.3% of the sample.

The time point label corresponds to: about 28 days (+/-7) after the second vaccine dose. Because spike-specific TCR depth and breadth did not differ between the two schedules, AZD1222 recipients who got a second dose at roughly 4 weeks were pooled with those who got a second dose at roughly 12 weeks. The vaccinee samples were drawn from two UK trials, COV001 and COV002, one of which was a single-blind randomized controlled phase 2/3 trial testing AZD1222 (ChAdOx1 nCoV-19) in healthy adults. For TCRbeta chain sequencing, PBMC samples were collected from trial participants at day 0 and at day 28 after the second dose. The investigation overall reported the following: Most participants were white British and females outnumbered males, and the authors suggested that clonal diversity may have been underestimated. Conclusions about previously exposed vaccinees are limited because only six or seven AZD1222 recipients were SARS-CoV-2 seropositive at baseline. Epitopes outside the regions mutated in the B.1.351 and B.1.1.7 variants were reportedly recognized by nearly half of the unique spike-specific TCRs. Because no samples from the day 14 peak response were available, repertoires could be characterized only after the peak T cell response. After two AZD1222 doses, spike-specific TCR breadth and depth were significantly higher than at day 0 and than in MenACWY recipients. CD4 TCRs associated with the vaccine covered the entire spike protein, and the dominant responses were in regions 160-218 and 743-854. The 56-69-year group was small, and its depth increase did not reach significance, likely because of low power.

As for this clone: The antigen it binds to is not known. No qualities accompany the bases; no much larger clone lies one base away.

The sequences come from peripheral blood, collected 28 days after the second AZD1222 dose. This receptor was identified in an adult who received the AZD1222 COVID-19 vaccine. Recombination connected TRBV5-6 to TRBJ1-2; no confident D gene assignment can be made. The nucleotides read TGTGCCAGCAGCTTGTATAGGGAGTTAGCTAACTATGGCTACACCTTC. Translated, it reads CASSLYRELANYGYTF. The CDR3 plus the reference TRBV5-6 and TRBJ1-2 genes for the other parts give the full variable domain: DAGVTQSPTHLIKTRGQQVTLRCSPKSGHDTVSWYQQALGQGPQFIFQYYEEEERQRGNFPDRFSGHQFPNYSSELNVNALLLGDSALYLCASSLYRELANYGYTFGSGTRLTVV.